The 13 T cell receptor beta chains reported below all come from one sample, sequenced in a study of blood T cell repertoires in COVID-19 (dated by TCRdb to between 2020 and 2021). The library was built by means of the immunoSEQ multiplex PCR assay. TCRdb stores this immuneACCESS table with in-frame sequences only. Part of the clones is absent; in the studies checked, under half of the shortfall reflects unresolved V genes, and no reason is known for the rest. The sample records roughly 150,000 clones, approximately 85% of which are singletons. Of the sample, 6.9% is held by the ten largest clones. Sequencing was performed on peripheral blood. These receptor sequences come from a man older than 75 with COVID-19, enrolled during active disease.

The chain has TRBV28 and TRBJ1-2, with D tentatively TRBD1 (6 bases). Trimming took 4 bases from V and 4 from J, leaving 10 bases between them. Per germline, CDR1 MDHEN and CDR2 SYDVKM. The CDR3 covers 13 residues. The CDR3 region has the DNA TGTGCCAGCAGTTACAGGGATTCCTATGGCTACACCTTC. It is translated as CASSYRDSYGYTF.

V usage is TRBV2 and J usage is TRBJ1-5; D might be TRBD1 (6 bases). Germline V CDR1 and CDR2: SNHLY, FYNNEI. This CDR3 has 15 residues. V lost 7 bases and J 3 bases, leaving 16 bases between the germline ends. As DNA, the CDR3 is TGTGCCAGCACGGCCCGAGGACAGCCCAATCAGCCCCAGCATTTT. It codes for CASTARGQPNQPQHF.

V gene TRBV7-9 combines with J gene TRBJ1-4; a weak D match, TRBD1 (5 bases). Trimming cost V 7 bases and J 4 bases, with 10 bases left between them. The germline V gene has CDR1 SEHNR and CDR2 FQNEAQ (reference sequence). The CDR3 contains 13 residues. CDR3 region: CASKGPVNEKLFF. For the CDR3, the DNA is TGTGCCAGCAAGGGGCCGGTTAATGAAAAACTGTTTTTT.

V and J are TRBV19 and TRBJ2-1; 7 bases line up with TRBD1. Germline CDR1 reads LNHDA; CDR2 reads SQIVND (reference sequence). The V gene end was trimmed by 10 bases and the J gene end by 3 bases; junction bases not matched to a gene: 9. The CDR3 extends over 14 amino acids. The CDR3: CATNRGYNYNEQFF. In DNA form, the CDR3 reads TGTGCCACCAACAGGGGCTACAACTACAATGAGCAGTTCTTC.

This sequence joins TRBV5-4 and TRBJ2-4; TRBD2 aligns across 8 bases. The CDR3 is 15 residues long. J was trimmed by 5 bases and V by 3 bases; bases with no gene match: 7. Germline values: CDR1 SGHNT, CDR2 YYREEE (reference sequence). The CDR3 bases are TGTGCCAGCAGCTCGCCCGGGGGGGGTGAAAACATTCAGTACTTC. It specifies CASSSPGGGENIQYF.

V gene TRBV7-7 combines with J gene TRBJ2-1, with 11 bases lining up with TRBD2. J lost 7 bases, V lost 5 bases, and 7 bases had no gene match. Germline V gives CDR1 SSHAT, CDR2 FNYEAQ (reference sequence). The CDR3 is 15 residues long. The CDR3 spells CASSVTSGGRNEQFF. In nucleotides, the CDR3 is TGTGCCAGCAGCGTTACTAGCGGGGGTAGGAATGAGCAGTTCTTC.

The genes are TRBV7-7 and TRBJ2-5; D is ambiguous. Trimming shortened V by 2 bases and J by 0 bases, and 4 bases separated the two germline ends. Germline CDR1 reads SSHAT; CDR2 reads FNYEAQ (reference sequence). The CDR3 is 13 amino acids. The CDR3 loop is CASSLSDQETQYF. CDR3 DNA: TGTGCCAGCAGCTTATCGGACCAAGAGACCCAGTACTTC.

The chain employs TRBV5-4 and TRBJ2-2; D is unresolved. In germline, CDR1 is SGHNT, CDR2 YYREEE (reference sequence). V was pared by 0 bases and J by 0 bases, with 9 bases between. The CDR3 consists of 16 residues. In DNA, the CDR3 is TGTGCCAGCAGCTTGGCCTATGTCTCGAACACCGGGGAGCTGTTTTTT. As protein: CASSLAYVSNTGELFF.

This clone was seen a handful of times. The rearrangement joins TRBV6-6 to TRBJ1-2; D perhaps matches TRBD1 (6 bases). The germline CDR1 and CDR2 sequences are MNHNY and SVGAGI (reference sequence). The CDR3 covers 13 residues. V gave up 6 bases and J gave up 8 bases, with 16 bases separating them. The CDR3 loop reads CASRSQGSKGYTF. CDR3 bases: TGTGCCAGCAGATCCCAGGGGTCCAAAGGCTACACCTTC.

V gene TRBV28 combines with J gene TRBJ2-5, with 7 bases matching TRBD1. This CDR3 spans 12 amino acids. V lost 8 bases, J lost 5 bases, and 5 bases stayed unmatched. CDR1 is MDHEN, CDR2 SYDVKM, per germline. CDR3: CASGTVMETQYF. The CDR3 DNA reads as TGTGCCAGCGGGACAGTAATGGAGACCCAGTACTTC.

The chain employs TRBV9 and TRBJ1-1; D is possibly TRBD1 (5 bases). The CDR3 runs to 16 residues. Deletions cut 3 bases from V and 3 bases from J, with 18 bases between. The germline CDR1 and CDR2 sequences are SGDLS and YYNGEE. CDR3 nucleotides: TGTGCCAGCAGCGGGGGCCCCGGCACTTTGGACACTGAAGCTTTCTTT. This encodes CASSGGPGTLDTEAFF.

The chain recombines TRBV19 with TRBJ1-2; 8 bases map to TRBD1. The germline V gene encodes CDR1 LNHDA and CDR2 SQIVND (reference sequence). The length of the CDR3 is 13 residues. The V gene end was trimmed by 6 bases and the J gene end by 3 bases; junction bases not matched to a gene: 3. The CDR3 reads CASRPQGDYGYTF. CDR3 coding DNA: TGTGCCAGTAGGCCACAGGGGGACTATGGCTACACCTTC.

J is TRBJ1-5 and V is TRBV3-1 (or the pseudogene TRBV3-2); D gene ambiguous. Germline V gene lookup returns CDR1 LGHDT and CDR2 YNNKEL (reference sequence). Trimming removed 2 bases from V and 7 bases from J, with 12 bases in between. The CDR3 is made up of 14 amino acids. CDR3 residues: CASSQRAGRQPQHF. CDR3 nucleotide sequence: TGTGCCAGCAGCCAACGAGCCGGGAGGCAGCCCCAGCATTTT.